This T cell receptor (beta chain) stems from a study of blood T cell repertoires in COVID-19. Sequenced by immunoSEQ multiplex PCR; TCRdb stores in-frame clones only, minus some. The table shows roughly 330,000 clones, with 80% to 90% occurring only once. Cohorts were assigned according to the clinical history that participants reported. The germline V gene has CDR1 LGHNA and CDR2 YNFKEQ. The CDR3 has 17 amino acids. V gave up 3 bases and J gave up 8 bases; unmatched junction bases: 14. This rearrangement joins TRBV4-2 to TRBJ2-1; 9 nucleotides align to TRBD1. The source of this sequence is a man younger than 45 who had recovered from COVID-19. Sequencing used PBMCs or T cells enriched from blood (not recorded which). In nucleotides, the CDR3 is TGTGCCAGCAGCCAGGATCTCCGGGACAGGGTATCTGATGAGCAGTTCTTC. Translating gives CASSQDLRDRVSDEQFF.